The sequence of this T cell receptor beta chain was determined in a study of shared T cell receptors in the human thymus. Some clones are missing from TCRdb's copy, which holds only in-frame ones; the method was immunoSEQ multiplex PCR. This table has hundreds of thousands of clones, around 87% appearing once. This CDR3 spans 13 amino acids. Germline V gene data show CDR1 as LGHNA and CDR2 as YSLEER. Trimming cost V 3 bases and J 9 bases; bases outside gene matches: 5. These data were likewise used in another study, on human thymus T cells. From that paper: Healthy Finnish infants undergoing corrective surgery for congenital heart defects were the donors. Resections obtained during corrective heart surgery supplied the thymus tissue. Thymic and blood repertoires appeared to show biased V and J gene usage. Thymic repertoires from unrelated individuals overlapped highly, related research reported.

The clonotype was recovered from a boy less than two years old with a congenital heart defect. The sequenced sample consisted of thymocytes. The V gene is TRBV4-3, the J gene TRBJ2-1; 7 nucleotides agree with TRBD2. Here the CDR3 DNA reads TGCGCCAGCAGCCAGGGGGGGGGAGGTGAGCAGTTCTTC. It specifies CASSQGGGGEQFF.